Shown below are 13 T cell receptor beta chains from a single sample sequenced in a study of blood T cells in healthy people across ages. Using a J-beta primer mix together with a sample-barcoded 5' primer, a second PCR was run for roughly 6 to 12 cycles. TCRdb processed the 5' RACE reads anew with MiXCR; each CDR3 protein has one entry. The sample records around 970,000 distinct CDR3 sequences, about 51% being singletons. Sequenced: blood. The receptors were gathered from a woman in her sixties or seventies in good health.

The V gene is TRBV15, the J gene TRBJ2-7; D is unclear. The CDR3 covers 15 residues. The germline V gene has CDR1 LNHNV and CDR2 YYDKDF (reference sequence). V lost 1 base to trimming and J lost 0 bases, with 10 bases between them. The CDR3 is CATSRGKESSYEQYF. Here the CDR3 DNA reads TGTGCCACCAGCAGAGGGAAGGAGAGCTCCTACGAGCAGTACTTC.

V usage is TRBV7-2 and J usage is TRBJ1-5; 8 bases fit TRBD1. V was pared by 9 bases and J by 0 bases, with 7 bases of the junction left unmatched. The CDR3 covers 15 residues. Germline V lookup: CDR1 SGHTA, CDR2 FQGNSA. Here the CDR3 DNA reads TGTGCCAGTCGGGGACAGGCTAATAGCAATCAGCCCCAGCATTTT. It codes for CASRGQANSNQPQHF.

The chain recombines TRBV28 with TRBJ1-3, with D unclear. This CDR3 contains 15 residues. Germline CDR1 is MDHEN and CDR2 is SYDVKM. V was clipped by 0 bases and J by 0 bases, with 6 bases between them. CDR3 sequence (DNA): TGTGCCAGCAGTTTATGGGGAACCTCTGGAAACACCATATATTTT. Protein product: CASSLWGTSGNTIYF.

The V call is TRBV6-6, the J call TRBJ2-7, with 9 bases identical to TRBD2. V was clipped by 6 bases and J by 3 bases; unmatched bases: 9. Germline lookup yields CDR1 MNHNY and CDR2 SVGAGI (reference sequence). CDR3 length equals 15 residues. CDR3 nucleotide sequence: TGTGCCAGCAGAGCTAGGGGGACTAGCAGCTACGAGCAGTACTTC. Its protein is CASRARGTSSYEQYF.

This clonotype occurred many times. The chain carries TRBV3-1 and TRBJ2-7; no clear D gene. Trimming took 0 bases from V and 0 from J, leaving 9 bases between them. Germline loops: CDR1 LGHDT, CDR2 YNNKEL (reference sequence). This CDR3 is built from 15 residues. In nucleotides, the CDR3 is TGTGCCAGCAGCCAAGATCGTACTCCCTCCTACGAGCAGTACTTC. The encoded protein is CASSQDRTPSYEQYF.

This clonotype occurred once. The chain is built from TRBV19 and TRBJ1-2, with 7 bases fitting TRBD1. Per germline, CDR1 LNHDA and CDR2 SQIVND (reference sequence). The CDR3 sequence is 15 residues long. V was clipped by 9 bases and J by 4 bases; unmatched bases: 14. The CDR3 DNA is TGTGCCAGCTCCAGGGGGGCAACGAGGATCTATGGCTACACCTTC. This codes for CASSRGATRIYGYTF.

V and J are TRBV20-1 and TRBJ2-5; 8 positions agree with TRBD2. Per germline, CDR1 DFQATT and CDR2 SNEGSKA (reference sequence). This CDR3 spans 13 amino acids. The V and J ends lost 8 bases and 1 base, in that order; junction bases with no gene match: 6. The CDR3 nucleotides are TGCAGTCCTACAGCGGGGGCCCAAGAGACCCAGTACTTC. It codes for CSPTAGAQETQYF.

This sequence joins TRBV7-6 and TRBJ2-5, with 8 positions matching TRBD1. J was trimmed by 5 bases and V by 3 bases; bases with no gene match: 2. The CDR3 is 13 amino acids. From germline, CDR1 is SGHVS and CDR2 FNYEAQ. The CDR3 loop is CASSLGQVETQYF. Here the CDR3 DNA reads TGTGCCAGCAGCTTGGGACAGGTGGAGACCCAGTACTTC. Complete variable domain (other parts from reference TRBV7-6 and TRBJ2-5): GAGVSQSPRYKVTKRGQDVALRCDPISGHVSLYWYRQALGQGPEFLTYFNYEAQQDKSGLPNDRFSAERPEGSISTLTIQRTEQRDSAMYRCASSLGQVETQYFGPGTRLLVL.

This clonotype occurred a few times. The chain employs TRBV11-2 and TRBJ1-4, with 8 bases matching TRBD1. The J segment lost 12 bases and the V segment lost 3 bases, leaving 12 bases of the junction unmatched. This CDR3 has 15 amino acids. Germline V gene lookup returns CDR1 SGHAT and CDR2 FQNNGV. The CDR3 sequence: CASSFSDREVAELFF. CDR3 DNA: TGTGCCAGCAGCTTTTCGGACAGGGAAGTTGCAGAACTGTTTTTT.

This chain connects TRBV5-1 to TRBJ2-3, with 9 bases lining up with TRBD2. Looked up from germline, CDR1 is SGHRS and CDR2 is YFSETQ. There are 16 residues in the CDR3. V gave up 4 bases and J gave up 1 base; unmatched junction bases: 7. This CDR3 is CASSQARTSGTDTQYF. In DNA, the CDR3 is TGCGCCAGCAGCCAAGCCCGGACTAGCGGCACAGATACGCAGTATTTT. The full variable domain, in which reference TRBV5-1 and TRBJ2-3 provide the parts outside the CDR3, is KAGVTQTPRYLIKTRGQQVTLSCSPISGHRSVSWYQQTPGQGLQFLFEYFSETQRNKGNFPGRFSGRQFSNSRSEMNVSTLELGDSALYLCASSQARTSGTDTQYFGPGTRLTVL.

The rearrangement links TRBV20-1 to TRBJ2-1; 10 positions agree with TRBD2. The CDR3 covers 13 residues. Looked up from germline, CDR1 is DFQATT and CDR2 is SNEGSKA (reference sequence). V shed 6 bases and J 8 bases; nucleotides not matched to a gene: 7. Written as DNA, the CDR3 is TGCAGTGCCCGGGGACTAGCGTACGATGAGCAGTTCTTC. This codes for CSARGLAYDEQFF.

V usage is TRBV3-1 and J usage is TRBJ2-4, with D possibly TRBD1 on 6 matching bases. The J call is uncertain, as TRBJ2-5 better fits the DNA end. CDR3 size: 19 residues. Looked up from germline, CDR1 is LGHDT and CDR2 is YNNKEL (reference sequence). CDR3 DNA sequence: TGTGCCAGCAGCCCACTCCACCCCCTAGGGGGAGCGGACCAAGAGACCCAGTACTTC. This translates into CASSPLHPLGGADQETQYF.

The J gene is TRBJ2-1, the V gene TRBV20-1; D might be TRBD2 (5 bases). This CDR3 is 14 amino acids long. V lost 3 bases and J 5 bases, leaving 14 bases between the germline ends. Germline loops: CDR1 DFQATT, CDR2 SNEGSKA (reference sequence). CDR3 DNA sequence: TGCAGTGCTAGTCGCGCGGGCCCTAACAATGAGCAGTTCTTC. Its translation is CSASRAGPNNEQFF.